Listed below are T cell receptor beta chains from one sample, sequenced in a study of response to subunit inactivated influenza vaccine. One entry per CDR3 protein, called by TCRdb with MiXCR from the RT-PCR reads. This table has approximately 170,000 distinct CDR3 sequences, about an eighth appearing once. The sample was also reused in another study, on T cells expressing NK-cell markers.

The sequencing used CD8+ T cells sorted from PBMCs, collected 11 to 12 days after vaccination. These receptors originate from a man aged 45 to 65 who received an inactivated influenza vaccine. Each CDR3 is given with its conserved first and last residue. D genes are given only for firm matches. Some rows have no size entry. The others give once, few or many, or a class for an expanded clone.

CDR3aa	CDR3nt	d_gene	abundance	v_gene	j_gene
CASSQGTSGSTGSSSYNEQFF	TGTGCCAGCAGCCAAGGGACTAGCGGGAGTACTGGTTCGTCGTCCTACAATGAGCAGTTCTTC	TRBD2	few	TRBV3-1	TRBJ2-1
CASSLVSGTGVGNTIYF	TGTGCCAGCAGCTTGGTGTCCGGGACAGGGGTTGGAAACACCATATATTTT	TRBD1	.	TRBV5-5	TRBJ1-3
CASSLTWTGYGEQFF	TGTGCCAGCAGTCTAACCTGGACAGGGTATGGTGAGCAGTTCTTC	TRBD1	many	TRBV12-3/TRBV12-4	TRBJ2-1
CSAPWGRTDSYEQYF	TGCAGTGCTCCCTGGGGGCGGACAGATTCATACGAGCAGTACTTC	.	many	TRBV20-1	TRBJ2-7
CASSYSGYQETQYF	TGTGCCAGCAGTTACTCGGGCTATCAAGAGACCCAGTACTTC	.	few	TRBV6-2/TRBV6-3	TRBJ2-5
CATSTDLGTGELFF	TGTGCCACCAGTACCGACCTGGGGACCGGGGAGCTGTTTTTT	.	few	TRBV15	TRBJ2-2
CASRRTSGGTDTQYF	TGTGCCAGCAGACGAACTAGCGGGGGCACAGATACGCAGTATTTT	TRBD2	few	TRBV28	TRBJ2-3
CSARVRARYEQYF	TGCAGTGCTAGAGTGAGGGCTAGGTACGAGCAGTACTTC	.	many	TRBV20-1	TRBJ2-7
CASSSGQTYGETQYF	TGTGCCAGCAGCTCGGGACAGACCTACGGGGAGACCCAGTACTTC	TRBD1	.	TRBV7-6	TRBJ2-5
CASSIGASGEVQFF	TGTGCCAGTAGTATAGGGGCTAGCGGGGAGGTGCAGTTCTTC	TRBD2	few	TRBV19	TRBJ2-1
CASSSLGTEYTGELFF	TGTGCCAGCAGCTCCCTAGGGACGGAGTACACCGGGGAGCTGTTTTTT	.	few	TRBV5-6	TRBJ2-2
CAISDPHSDRPSYEQYF	TGTGCCATCAGTGATCCCCATAGTGACAGGCCCTCCTACGAGCAGTACTTC	.	.	TRBV10-3	TRBJ2-7
CASSLRGNTGELFF	TGTGCCAGCAGTTTGCGGGGGAACACCGGGGAGCTGTTTTTT	.	.	TRBV28	TRBJ2-2
CASSQGEGWYEQFF	TGTGCCAGCAGCCAAGGGGAGGGCTGGTATGAGCAGTTCTTC	TRBD2	many	TRBV3-1	TRBJ2-1
CASSLSPGSTYEQYF	TGTGCCAGCAGTTTATCCCCGGGCAGCACCTACGAGCAGTACTTC	.	few	TRBV28	TRBJ2-7
CASSSYSDEQFF	TGTGCCAGCAGCTCCTATTCGGATGAGCAGTTCTTC	.	many	TRBV7-9	TRBJ2-1
CASSLASGGEQETQYF	TGTGCCAGCAGCCTCGCTAGCGGGGGGGAACAAGAGACCCAGTACTTC	TRBD2	.	TRBV7-9	TRBJ2-5
CASSWRRVYEQYF	TGTGCCAGCAGCTGGCGACGGGTCTACGAGCAGTACTTC	.	.	TRBV7-2	TRBJ2-7
CASSWDSERDQPQHF	TGTGCCAGCAGTTGGGACAGTGAGAGGGATCAGCCCCAGCATTTT	TRBD1	.	TRBV2	TRBJ1-5
CASSEIGSGELFF	TGTGCCAGCAGTGAAATCGGGTCCGGGGAGCTGTTTTTT	.	few	TRBV25-1	TRBJ2-2
CASSLQRIPGELFF	TGTGCCAGCAGTTTGCAGCGTATCCCCGGGGAGCTGTTTTTT	.	few	TRBV12-3/TRBV12-4	TRBJ2-2
CASSRLDAGPNNYEQYF	TGTGCCAGCAGCCGTTTAGATGCTGGTCCGAACAACTACGAGCAGTACTTC	.	few	TRBV3-1	TRBJ2-7